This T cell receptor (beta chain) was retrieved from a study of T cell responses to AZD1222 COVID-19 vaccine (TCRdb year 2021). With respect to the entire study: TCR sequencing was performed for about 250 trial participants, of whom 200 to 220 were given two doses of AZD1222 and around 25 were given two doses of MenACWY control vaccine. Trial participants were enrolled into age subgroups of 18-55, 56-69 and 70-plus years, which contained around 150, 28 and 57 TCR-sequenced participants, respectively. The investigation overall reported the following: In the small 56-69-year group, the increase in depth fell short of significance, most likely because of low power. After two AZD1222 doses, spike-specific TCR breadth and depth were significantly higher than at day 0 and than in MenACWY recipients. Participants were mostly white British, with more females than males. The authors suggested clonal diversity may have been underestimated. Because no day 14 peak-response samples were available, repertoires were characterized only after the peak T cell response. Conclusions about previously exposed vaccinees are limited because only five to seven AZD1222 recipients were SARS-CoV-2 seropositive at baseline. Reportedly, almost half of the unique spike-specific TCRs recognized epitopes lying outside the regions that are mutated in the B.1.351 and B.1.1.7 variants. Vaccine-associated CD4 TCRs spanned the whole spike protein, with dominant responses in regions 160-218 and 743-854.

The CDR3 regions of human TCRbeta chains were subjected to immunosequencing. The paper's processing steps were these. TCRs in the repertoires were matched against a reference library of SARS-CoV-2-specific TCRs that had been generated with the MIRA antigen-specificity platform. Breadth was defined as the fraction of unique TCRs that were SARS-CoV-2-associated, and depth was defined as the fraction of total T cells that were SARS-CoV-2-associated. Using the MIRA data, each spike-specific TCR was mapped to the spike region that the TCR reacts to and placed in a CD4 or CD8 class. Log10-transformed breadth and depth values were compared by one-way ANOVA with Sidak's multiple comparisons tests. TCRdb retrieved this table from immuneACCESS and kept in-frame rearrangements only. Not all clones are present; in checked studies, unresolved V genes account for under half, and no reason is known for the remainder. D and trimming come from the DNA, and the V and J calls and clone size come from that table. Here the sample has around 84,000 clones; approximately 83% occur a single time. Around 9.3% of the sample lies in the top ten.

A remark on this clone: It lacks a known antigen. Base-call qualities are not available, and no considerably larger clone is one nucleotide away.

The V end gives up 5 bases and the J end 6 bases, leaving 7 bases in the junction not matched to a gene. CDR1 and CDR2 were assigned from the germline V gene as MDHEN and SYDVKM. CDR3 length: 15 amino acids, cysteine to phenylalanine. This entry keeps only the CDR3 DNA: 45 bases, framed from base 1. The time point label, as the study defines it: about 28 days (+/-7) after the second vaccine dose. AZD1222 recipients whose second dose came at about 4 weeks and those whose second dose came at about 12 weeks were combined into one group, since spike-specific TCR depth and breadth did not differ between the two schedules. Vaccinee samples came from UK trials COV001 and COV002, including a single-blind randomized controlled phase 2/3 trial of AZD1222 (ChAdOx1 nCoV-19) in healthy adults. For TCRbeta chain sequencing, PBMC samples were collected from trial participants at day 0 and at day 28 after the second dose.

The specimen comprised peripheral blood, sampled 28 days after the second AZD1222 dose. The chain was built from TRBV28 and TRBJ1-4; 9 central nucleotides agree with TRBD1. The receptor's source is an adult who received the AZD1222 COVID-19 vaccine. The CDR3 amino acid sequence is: CASSPGGQGDEKLFF. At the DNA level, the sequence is TGTGCCAGCAGTCCGGGGGGACAGGGTGATGAAAAACTGTTTTTT.